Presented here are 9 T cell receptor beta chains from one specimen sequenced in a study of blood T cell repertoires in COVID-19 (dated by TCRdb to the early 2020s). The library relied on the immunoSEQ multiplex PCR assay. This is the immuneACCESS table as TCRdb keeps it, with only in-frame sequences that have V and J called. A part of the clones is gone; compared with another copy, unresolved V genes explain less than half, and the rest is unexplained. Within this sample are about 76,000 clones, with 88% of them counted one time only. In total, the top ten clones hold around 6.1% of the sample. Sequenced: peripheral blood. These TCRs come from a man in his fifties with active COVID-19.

The CDR3 coding sequence is TGTGCCAGCAGCCAAGATTGTTTGAGGAGACCCTCCGCGAAAAACATTCAGTACTTC. Protein product: CASSQDCLRRPSAKNIQYF. The genes are TRBV3-1 (or the pseudogene TRBV3-2) and TRBJ2-4; D gene ambiguous. CDR1 and CDR2 (germline): LGHDT, YNNKEL (reference sequence). The CDR3 totals 19 residues. Trimming pared 0 bases from V and 4 bases from J, leaving 22 bases between.

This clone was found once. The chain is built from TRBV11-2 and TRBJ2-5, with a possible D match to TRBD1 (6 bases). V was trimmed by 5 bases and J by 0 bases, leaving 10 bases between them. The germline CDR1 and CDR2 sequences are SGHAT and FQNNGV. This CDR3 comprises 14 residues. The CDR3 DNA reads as TGTGCCAGCAGCCCGACAGGTAACCAAGAGACCCAGTACTTC. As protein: CASSPTGNQETQYF.

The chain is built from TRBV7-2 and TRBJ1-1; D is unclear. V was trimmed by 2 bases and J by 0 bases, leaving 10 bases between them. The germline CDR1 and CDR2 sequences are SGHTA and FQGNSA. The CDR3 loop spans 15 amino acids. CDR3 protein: CASSLTNNMNTEAFF. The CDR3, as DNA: TGTGCCAGCAGCTTAACGAACAACATGAACACTGAAGCTTTCTTT.

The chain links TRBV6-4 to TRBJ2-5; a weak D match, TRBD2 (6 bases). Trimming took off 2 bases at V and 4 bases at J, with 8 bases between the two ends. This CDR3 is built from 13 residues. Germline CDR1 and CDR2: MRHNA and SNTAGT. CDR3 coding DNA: TGTGCCAGCAGTGACGAGGGAGGAGAGACCCAGTACTTC. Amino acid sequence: CASSDEGGETQYF.

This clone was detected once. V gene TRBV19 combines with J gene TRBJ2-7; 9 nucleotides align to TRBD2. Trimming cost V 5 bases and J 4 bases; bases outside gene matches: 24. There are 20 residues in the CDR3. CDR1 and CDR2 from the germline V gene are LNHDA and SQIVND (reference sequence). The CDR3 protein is CASSSGRLRPGLATGYEQYF. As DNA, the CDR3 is TGTGCCAGTAGTTCCGGCCGACTCAGACCGGGACTAGCCACAGGGTACGAGCAGTACTTC.

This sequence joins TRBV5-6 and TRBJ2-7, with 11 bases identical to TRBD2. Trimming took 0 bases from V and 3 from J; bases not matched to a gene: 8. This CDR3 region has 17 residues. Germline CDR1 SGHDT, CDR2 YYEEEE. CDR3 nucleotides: TGTGCCAGCAGCTTGGCACTAGCGGGAGTTACTAGCTACGAGCAGTACTTC. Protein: CASSLALAGVTSYEQYF.

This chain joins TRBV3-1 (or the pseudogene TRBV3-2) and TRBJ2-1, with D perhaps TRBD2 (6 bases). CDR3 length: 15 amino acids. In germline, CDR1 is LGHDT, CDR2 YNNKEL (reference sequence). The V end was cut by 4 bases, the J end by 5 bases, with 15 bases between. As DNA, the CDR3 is TGTGCCAGCAGCCCTCGACTAGGGGTTAACAATGAGCAGTTCTTC. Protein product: CASSPRLGVNNEQFF.

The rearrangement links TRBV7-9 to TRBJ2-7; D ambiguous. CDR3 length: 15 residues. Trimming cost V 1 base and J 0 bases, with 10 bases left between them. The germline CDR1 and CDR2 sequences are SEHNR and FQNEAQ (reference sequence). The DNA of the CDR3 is TGTGCCAGCAGCTTAGGGCCTAGGAACTCCTACGAGCAGTACTTC. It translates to CASSLGPRNSYEQYF.

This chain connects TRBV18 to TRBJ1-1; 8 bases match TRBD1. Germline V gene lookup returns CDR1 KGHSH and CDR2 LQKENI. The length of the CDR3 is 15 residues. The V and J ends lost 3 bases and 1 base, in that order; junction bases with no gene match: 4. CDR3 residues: CASSPTGTGNTEAFF. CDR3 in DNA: TGTGCCAGCTCACCCACCGGGACAGGGAACACTGAAGCTTTCTTT.